This paragraph covers one TCR beta chain sequence. Its antigen remains unknown. CDR1 is MNHEY and CDR2 is SMNVEV in the germline V gene (reference sequence). J lost 8 bases, V lost 6 bases, and 4 bases had no gene match. CDR3 length: 13 amino acids. These data originate in a study of shared clonotypes between healthy human individuals. Study findings and constraints: Shared clonotypes across all four donors exceeded non-shared ones in generation probability. Naive CD4 clonotype sharing across four donors was approximately 5%.

Nashville, Tennessee was home to all donors, each a Caucasian adult. Measured with immunoSEQ multiplex PCR; TCRdb has only the in-frame clones, and not every one. The sample consists of hundreds of thousands of clones, about 80% of them appearing once. The chain combines TRBV27 with TRBJ2-1, with 10 positions matching TRBD2. Source material: memory CD4+ T cells sorted from blood. The sample's subset: CD45RA-negative fraction. The sequence came from a woman aged 30 to 39 in good health. CDR3 residues: CASRGLAADEQFF. As DNA, the CDR3 is TGTGCCAGCAGAGGACTAGCGGCGGATGAGCAGTTCTTC.